Below, 10 T cell receptor beta chains from the same sample are listed, as sequenced in a study of blood T cell repertoires in COVID-19 (dated by TCRdb to 2020 to 2021). Preparation of the library involved the immunoSEQ multiplex PCR assay. The immuneACCESS repertoire file appears here via TCRdb, limited to in-frame rearrangements. These files lack a portion of the clones; in checked studies, under half of the deficit traces to unresolved V genes, and the cause of the others is not known. The sample records over 200,000 clones, around 86% of which are singletons. The top ten clones comprise around 9.5% of the sample. The sequenced sample was peripheral blood. These receptors were taken from a man aged 35-49 years who had recovered from COVID-19.

V and J are TRBV6-5 and TRBJ1-3, with 7 nucleotides matching TRBD1. The CDR3 runs 13 residues. Germline V gene data show CDR1 as MNHEY and CDR2 as SVGAGI. The ends lost 5 bases at V and 4 bases at J; junction bases unmatched: 2. Here the CDR3 DNA reads TGTGCCAGCAGTACAGGGGCAGGAAACACCATATATTTT. Its translation is CASSTGAGNTIYF.

This chain uses TRBV9 with TRBJ2-1; 7 bases match TRBD2. Trimming removed 0 bases from V and 0 bases from J; junction bases left unmatched: 6. The CDR3 is made up of 17 amino acids. Germline values: CDR1 SGDLS, CDR2 YYNGEE. Here the CDR3 DNA reads TGTGCCAGCAGCGTAGTCGGGGGGTCTATCTCCTACAATGAGCAGTTCTTC. This encodes CASSVVGGSISYNEQFF.

This chain uses TRBV29-1 with TRBJ2-1, with 7 bases aligning to TRBD2. Germline assignment: CDR1 SQVTM and CDR2 ANQGSEA. With 4 bases clipped from V and 4 bases from J, the junction kept 7 bases outside the gene matches. The CDR3 covers 14 residues. Here the CDR3 reads CSVVSGGGYNEQFF. CDR3 nucleotides: TGCAGCGTTGTGTCGGGGGGTGGTTACAATGAGCAGTTCTTC.

This chain uses TRBV20-1 with TRBJ1-2; the D is unclear. Germline V lookup: CDR1 DFQATT, CDR2 SNEGSKA (reference sequence). V dropped 3 bases and J dropped 2 bases, with 10 bases sitting between them. The CDR3 covers 13 residues. CDR3 sequence: CSASPASNYGYTF. In nucleotides, the CDR3 is TGCAGTGCTAGTCCAGCGTCAAACTATGGCTACACCTTC.

This clone was seen more than once but under ten times. The V gene is TRBV6-1, the J gene TRBJ1-3; the D is unclear. The CDR3 is 16 amino acids. CDR1 MNHNS and CDR2 SASEGT come from the germline V gene. V dropped 4 bases and J dropped 0 bases, with 13 bases sitting between them. The CDR3 protein is CASSGVMAGSGNTIYF. CDR3 sequence (DNA): TGTGCCAGCAGTGGGGTGATGGCGGGCTCTGGAAACACCATATATTTT.

The V call is TRBV5-1, the J call TRBJ1-5, with D possibly being TRBD1 (6 bases). This CDR3 region has 15 residues. Germline CDR1 is SGHRS and CDR2 is YFSETQ. Trimming pared 0 bases from V and 6 bases from J, leaving 13 bases between. Here the CDR3 DNA reads TGCGCCAGCAGCTTGGGAGCGCAGGGGAGTCAGCCCCAGCATTTT. Translated: CASSLGAQGSQPQHF.

The chain recombines TRBV6-2 or TRBV6-3 with TRBJ1-2, with D uncertain. CDR1 is MNHEY, CDR2 SVGEGT, per germline. Trimming removed 2 bases from V and 10 bases from J, with 17 bases in between. This CDR3 region has 14 residues. The CDR3 DNA reads TGTGCCAGCAGTTACGTTGGCAGGCGAGCGGACTACACCTTC. Its protein is CASSYVGRRADYTF.

V is TRBV2 and J is TRBJ1-1, with a weak D call TRBD1 (6 bases). V lost 4 bases, J lost 3 bases, and 12 bases lay in between. Germline V gene data show CDR1 as SNHLY and CDR2 as FYNNEI. CDR3 length equals 14 residues. The CDR3 region is CASSGGGWDTEAFF. The CDR3, as DNA: TGTGCCAGCAGTGGAGGGGGTTGGGACACTGAAGCTTTCTTT.

The chain combines TRBV6-5 with TRBJ1-3, with a tentative D call TRBD1 (6 bases). The CDR3 spans 15 residues. Germline V gene lookup returns CDR1 MNHEY and CDR2 SVGAGI. Trimming stripped 0 bases from V and 7 bases from J, with 13 bases between. CDR3 region: CASSYSQGIGNTIYF. Here the CDR3 DNA reads TGTGCCAGCAGTTACTCACAGGGTATCGGGAACACCATATATTTT.

J is TRBJ2-7 and V is TRBV29-1, with a possible D match to TRBD1 (6 bases). This CDR3 is built from 13 residues. Germline loops: CDR1 SQVTM, CDR2 ANQGSEA. The CDR3 sequence: CSAWDKAPSEQYF. The CDR3 DNA reads TGCAGTGCTTGGGACAAGGCCCCGTCCGAGCAGTACTTC.